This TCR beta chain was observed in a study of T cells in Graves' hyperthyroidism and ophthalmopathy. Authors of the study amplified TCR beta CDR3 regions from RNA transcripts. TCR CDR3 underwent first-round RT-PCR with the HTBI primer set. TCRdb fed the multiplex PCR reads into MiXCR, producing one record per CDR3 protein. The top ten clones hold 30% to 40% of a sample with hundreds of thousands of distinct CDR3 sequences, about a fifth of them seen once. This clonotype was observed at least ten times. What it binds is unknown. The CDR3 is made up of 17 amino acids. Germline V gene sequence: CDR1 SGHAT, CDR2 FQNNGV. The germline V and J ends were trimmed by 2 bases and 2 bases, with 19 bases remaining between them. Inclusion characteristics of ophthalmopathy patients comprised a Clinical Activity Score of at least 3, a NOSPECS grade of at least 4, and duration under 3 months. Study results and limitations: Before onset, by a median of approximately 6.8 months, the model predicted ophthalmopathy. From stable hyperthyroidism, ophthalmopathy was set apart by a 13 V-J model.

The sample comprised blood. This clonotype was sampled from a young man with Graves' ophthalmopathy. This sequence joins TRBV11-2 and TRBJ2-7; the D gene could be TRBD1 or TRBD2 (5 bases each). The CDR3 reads CASSLSTLAGSPYEQYF. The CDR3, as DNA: TGTGCCAGCAGCTTATCGACCCTAGCAGGGTCCCCCTACGAGCAGTACTTC.